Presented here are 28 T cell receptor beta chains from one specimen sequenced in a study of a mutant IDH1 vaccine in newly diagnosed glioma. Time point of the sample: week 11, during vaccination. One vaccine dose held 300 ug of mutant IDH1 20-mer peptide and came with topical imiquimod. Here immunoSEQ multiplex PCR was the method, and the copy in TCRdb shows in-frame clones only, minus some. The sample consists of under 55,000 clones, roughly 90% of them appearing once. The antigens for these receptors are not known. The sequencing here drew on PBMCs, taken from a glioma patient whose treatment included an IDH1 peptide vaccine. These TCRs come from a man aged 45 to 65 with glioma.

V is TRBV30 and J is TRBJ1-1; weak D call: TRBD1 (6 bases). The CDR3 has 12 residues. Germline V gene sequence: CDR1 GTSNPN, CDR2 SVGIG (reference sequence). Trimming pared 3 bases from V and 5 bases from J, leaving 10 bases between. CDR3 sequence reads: CAWSRTVTEAFF. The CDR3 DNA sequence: TGTGCCTGGAGCCGGACAGTAACTGAAGCTTTCTTT.

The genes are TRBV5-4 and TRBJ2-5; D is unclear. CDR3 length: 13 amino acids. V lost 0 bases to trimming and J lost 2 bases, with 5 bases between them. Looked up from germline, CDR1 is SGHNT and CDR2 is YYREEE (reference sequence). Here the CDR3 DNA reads TGTGCCAGCAGCTTGGTAGCTCAAGAGACCCAGTACTTC. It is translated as CASSLVAQETQYF.

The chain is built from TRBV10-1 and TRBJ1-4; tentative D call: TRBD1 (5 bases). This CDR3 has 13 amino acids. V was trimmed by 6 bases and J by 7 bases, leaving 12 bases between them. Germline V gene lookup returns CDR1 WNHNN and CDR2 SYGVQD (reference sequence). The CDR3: CASSPGWAEKLFF. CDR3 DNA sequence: TGCGCCAGCAGCCCAGGGTGGGCTGAAAAACTGTTTTTT.

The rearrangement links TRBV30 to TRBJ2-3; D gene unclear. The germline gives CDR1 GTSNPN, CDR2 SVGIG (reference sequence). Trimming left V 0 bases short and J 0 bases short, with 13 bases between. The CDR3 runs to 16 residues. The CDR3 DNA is TGTGCCTGGAGTGTAGGTCCCGTTTCTAGCACAGATACGCAGTATTTT. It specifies CAWSVGPVSSTDTQYF.

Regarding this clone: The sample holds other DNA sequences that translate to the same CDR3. CDR3 sequence (DNA): TGCGCCAGCAGCCTTAGCGGGAGCTCCTACAATGAGCAGTTCTTC. Amino acid sequence: CASSLSGSSYNEQFF. J is TRBJ2-1 and V is TRBV5-1; 9 nucleotides match TRBD2. The germline V gene encodes CDR1 SGHRS and CDR2 YFSETQ. There are 15 residues in the CDR3. The V and J ends lost 4 bases and 0 bases, in that order; junction bases with no gene match: 2.

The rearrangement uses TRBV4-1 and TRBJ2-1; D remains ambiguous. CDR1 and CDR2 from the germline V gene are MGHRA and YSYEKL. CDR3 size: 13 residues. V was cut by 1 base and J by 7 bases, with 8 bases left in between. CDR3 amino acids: CASSQGRKNEQFF. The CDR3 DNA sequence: TGCGCCAGCAGCCAAGGCAGAAAGAATGAGCAGTTCTTC.

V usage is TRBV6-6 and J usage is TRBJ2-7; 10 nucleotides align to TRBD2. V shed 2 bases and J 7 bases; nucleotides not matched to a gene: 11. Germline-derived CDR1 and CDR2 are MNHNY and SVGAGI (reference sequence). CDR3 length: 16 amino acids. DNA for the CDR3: TGTGCCAGCAGTTACCCCGGACTAGCGGAGCCCCTGGAGCAGTACTTC. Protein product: CASSYPGLAEPLEQYF.

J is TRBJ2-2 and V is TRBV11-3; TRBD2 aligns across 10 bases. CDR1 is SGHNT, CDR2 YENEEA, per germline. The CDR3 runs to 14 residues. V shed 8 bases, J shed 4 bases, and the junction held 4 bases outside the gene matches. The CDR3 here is CASELAGGTGELFF. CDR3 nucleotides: TGTGCCAGCGAGTTAGCGGGGGGCACCGGGGAGCTGTTTTTT.

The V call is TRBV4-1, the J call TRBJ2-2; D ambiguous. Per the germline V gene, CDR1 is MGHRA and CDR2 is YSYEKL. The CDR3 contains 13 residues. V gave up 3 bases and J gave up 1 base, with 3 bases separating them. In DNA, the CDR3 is TGCGCCAGCAGCCACAAGAACACCGGGGAGCTGTTTTTT. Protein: CASSHKNTGELFF.

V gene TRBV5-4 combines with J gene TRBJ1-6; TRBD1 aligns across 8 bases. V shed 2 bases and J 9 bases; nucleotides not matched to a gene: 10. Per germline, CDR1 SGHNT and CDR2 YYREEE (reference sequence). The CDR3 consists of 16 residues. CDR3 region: CASSLQGGSRASPLHF. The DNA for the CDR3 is TGTGCCAGCAGCTTACAGGGGGGCTCTCGGGCTTCACCCCTCCACTTT.

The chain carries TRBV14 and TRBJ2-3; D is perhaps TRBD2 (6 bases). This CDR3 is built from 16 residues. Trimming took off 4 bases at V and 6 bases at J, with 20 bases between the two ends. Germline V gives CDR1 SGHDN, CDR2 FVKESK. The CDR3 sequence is CASSRSLAAQQDTQYF. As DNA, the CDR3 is TGTGCCAGCAGCCGCTCCTTAGCGGCCCAGCAGGATACGCAGTATTTT.

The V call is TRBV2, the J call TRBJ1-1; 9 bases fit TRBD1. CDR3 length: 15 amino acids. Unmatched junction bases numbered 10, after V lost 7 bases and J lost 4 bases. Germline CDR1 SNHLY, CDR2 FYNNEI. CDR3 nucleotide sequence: TGTGCCAGCAAGGCACAGGGGGCGAAGGGCACTGAAGCTTTCTTT. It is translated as CASKAQGAKGTEAFF.

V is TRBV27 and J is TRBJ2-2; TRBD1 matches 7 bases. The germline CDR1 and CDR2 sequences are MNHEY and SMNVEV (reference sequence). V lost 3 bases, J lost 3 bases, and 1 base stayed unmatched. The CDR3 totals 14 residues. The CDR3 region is CASSFTGDTGELFF. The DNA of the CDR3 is TGTGCCAGCAGTTTTACAGGGGACACCGGGGAGCTGTTTTTT.

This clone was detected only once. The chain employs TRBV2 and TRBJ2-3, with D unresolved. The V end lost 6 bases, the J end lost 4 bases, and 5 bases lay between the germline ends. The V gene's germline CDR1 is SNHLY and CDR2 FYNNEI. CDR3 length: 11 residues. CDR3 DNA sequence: TGTGCCAGCAGCTATTCAGATACGCAGTATTTT. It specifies CASSYSDTQYF.

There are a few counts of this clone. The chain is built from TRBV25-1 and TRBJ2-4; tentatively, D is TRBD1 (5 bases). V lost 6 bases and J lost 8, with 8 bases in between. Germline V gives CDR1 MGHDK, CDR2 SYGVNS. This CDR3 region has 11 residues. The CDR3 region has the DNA TGTGCCAGCAGCCAGGGTGACATTCAGTACTTC. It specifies CASSQGDIQYF.

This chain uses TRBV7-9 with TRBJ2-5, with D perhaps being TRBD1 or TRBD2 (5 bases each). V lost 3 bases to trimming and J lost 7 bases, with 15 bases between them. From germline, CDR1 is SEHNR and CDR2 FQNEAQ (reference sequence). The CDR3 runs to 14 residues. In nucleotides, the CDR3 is TGTGCCAGCAGCTTTCAGCTAGGGACCGGGACCCAGTACTTC. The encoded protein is CASSFQLGTGTQYF.

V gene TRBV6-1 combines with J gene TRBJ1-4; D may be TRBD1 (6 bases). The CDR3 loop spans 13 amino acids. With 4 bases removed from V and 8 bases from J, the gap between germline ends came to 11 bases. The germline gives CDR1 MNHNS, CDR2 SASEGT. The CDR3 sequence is CASSALDSEKLFF. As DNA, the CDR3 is TGTGCCAGCAGTGCCCTGGACAGCGAAAAACTGTTTTTT.

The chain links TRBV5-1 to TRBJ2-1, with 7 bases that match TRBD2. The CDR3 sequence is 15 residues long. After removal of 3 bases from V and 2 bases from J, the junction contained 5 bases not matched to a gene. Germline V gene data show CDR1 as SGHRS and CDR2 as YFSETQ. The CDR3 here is CASSWEGGTYNEQFF. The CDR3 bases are TGCGCCAGCAGCTGGGAGGGAGGCACCTACAATGAGCAGTTCTTC. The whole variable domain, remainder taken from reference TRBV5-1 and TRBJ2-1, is KAGVTQTPRYLIKTRGQQVTLSCSPISGHRSVSWYQQTPGQGLQFLFEYFSETQRNKGNFPGRFSGRQFSNSRSEMNVSTLELGDSALYLCASSWEGGTYNEQFFGPGTRLTVL.

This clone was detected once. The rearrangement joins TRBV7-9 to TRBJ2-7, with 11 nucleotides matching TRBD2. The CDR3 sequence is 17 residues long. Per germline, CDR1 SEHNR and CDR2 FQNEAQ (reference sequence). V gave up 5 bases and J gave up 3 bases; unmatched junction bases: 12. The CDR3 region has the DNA TGTGCCAGCAGCAGTACCACCGGGACTAGCGGCTTCTACGAGCAGTACTTC. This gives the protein CASSSTTGTSGFYEQYF.

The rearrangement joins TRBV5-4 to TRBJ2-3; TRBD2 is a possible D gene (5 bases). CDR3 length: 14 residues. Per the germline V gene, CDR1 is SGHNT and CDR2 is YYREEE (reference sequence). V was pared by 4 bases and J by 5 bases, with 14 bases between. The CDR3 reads CASSQTSTGDTQYF. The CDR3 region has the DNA TGTGCCAGCAGCCAAACTAGTACGGGAGATACGCAGTATTTT.

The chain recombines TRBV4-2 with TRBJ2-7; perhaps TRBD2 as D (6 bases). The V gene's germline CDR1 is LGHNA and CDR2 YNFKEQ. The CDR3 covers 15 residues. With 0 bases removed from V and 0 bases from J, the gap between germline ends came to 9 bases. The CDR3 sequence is CASSQDPGSSYEQYF. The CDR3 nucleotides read TGTGCCAGCAGCCAAGACCCCGGGAGCTCCTACGAGCAGTACTTC.

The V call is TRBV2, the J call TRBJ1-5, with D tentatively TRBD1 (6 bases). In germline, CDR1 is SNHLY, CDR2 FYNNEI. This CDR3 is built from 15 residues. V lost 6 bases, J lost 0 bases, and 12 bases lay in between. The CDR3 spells CASRGTSYSNQPQHF. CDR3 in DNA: TGTGCCAGCAGGGGGACAAGTTATAGCAATCAGCCCCAGCATTTT. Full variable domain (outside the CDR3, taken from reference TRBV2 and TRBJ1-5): EPEVTQTPSHQVTQMGQEVILRCVPISNHLYFYWYRQILGQKVEFLVSFYNNEISEKSEIFDDQFSVERPDGSNFTLKIRSTKLEDSAMYFCASRGTSYSNQPQHFGDGTRLSIL.

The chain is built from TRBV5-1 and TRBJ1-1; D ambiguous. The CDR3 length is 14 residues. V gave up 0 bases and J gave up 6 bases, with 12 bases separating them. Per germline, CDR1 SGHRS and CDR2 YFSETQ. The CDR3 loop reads CASSLATASSEAFF. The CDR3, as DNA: TGCGCCAGCAGCTTGGCAACTGCCAGCTCTGAAGCTTTCTTT.

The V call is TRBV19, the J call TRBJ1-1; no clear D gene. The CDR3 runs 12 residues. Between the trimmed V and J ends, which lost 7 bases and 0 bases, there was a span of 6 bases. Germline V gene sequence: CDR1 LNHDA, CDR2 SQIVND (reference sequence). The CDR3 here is CASKELNTEAFF. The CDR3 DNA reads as TGTGCCAGTAAGGAACTGAACACTGAAGCTTTCTTT.

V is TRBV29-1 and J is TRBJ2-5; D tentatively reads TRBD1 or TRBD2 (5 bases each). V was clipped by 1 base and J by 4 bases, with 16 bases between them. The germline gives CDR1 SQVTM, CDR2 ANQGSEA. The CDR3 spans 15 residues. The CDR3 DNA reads TGCAGCGTTGAAGCCTCGGGGCGGGTTGGAGAGACCCAGTACTTC. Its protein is CSVEASGRVGETQYF. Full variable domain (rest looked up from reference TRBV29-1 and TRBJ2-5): SAVISQKPSRDICQRGTSLTIQCQVDSQVTMMFWYRQQPGQSLTLIATANQGSEATYESGFVIDKFPISRPNLTFSTLTVSNMSPEDSSIYLCSVEASGRVGETQYFGPGTRLLVL.

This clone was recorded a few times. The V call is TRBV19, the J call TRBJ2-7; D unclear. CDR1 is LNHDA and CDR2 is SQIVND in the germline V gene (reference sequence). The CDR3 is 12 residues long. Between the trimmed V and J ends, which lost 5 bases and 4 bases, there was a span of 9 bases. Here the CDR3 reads CASSPSDYEQYF. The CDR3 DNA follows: TGTGCCAGTAGTCCTTCCGATTACGAGCAGTACTTC.

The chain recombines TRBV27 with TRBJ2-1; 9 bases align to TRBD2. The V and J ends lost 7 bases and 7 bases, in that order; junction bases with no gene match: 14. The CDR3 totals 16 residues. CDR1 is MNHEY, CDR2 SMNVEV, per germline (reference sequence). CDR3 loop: CASKILGRGGRNEQFF. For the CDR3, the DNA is TGTGCCAGCAAAATCCTGGGGCGGGGGGGCCGAAATGAGCAGTTCTTC.

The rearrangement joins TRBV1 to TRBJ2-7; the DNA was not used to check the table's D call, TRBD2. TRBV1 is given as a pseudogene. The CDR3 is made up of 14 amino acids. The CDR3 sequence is CTSRTLAGSYEQYF. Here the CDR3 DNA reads TGCACCAGCAGGACTCTAGCGGGATCCTACGAGCAGTACTTC.